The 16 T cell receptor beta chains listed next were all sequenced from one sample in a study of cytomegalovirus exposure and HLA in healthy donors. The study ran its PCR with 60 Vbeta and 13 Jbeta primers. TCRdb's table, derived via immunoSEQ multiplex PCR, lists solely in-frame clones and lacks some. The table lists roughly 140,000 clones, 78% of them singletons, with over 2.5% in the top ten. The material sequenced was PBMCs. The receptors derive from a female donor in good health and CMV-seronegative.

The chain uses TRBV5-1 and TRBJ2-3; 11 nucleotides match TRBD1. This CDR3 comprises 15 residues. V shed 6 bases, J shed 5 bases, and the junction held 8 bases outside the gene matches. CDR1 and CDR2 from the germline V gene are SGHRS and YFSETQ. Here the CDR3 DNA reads TGCGCCAGCAACCCAGGACAGGGGGCTCTAGATACGCAGTATTTT. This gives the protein CASNPGQGALDTQYF.

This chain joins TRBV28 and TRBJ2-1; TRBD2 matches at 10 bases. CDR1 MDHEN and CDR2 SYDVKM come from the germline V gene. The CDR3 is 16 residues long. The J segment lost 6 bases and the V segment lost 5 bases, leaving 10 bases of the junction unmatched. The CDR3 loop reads CASSMGGAGGLNEQFF. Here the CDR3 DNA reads TGTGCCAGCAGTATGGGGGGAGCGGGGGGGCTCAATGAGCAGTTCTTC.

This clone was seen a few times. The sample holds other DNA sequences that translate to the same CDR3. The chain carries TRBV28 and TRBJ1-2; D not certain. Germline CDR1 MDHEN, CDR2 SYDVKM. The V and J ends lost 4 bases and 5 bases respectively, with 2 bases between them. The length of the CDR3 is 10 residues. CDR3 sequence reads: CASSSYGYTF. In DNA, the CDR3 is TGTGCCAGCAGTTCTTATGGCTACACCTTC.

The CDR3 nucleotides read TGTGCCAGCAGTCCACTCGGGAGTGGCACTGAAGCTTTCTTT. Protein sequence: CASSPLGSGTEAFF. The genes are TRBV6-6 and TRBJ1-1; no definite D call. Germline CDR1 is MNHNY and CDR2 is SVGAGI (reference sequence). This CDR3 spans 14 amino acids. V gave up 5 bases and J gave up 4 bases, with 14 bases separating them.

The CDR3 region has the DNA TGTGCCAGCAGCCAAGGACAGAGCTCCTACGAGCAGTACTTC. Its protein is CASSQGQSSYEQYF. The J gene is TRBJ2-7, the V gene TRBV5-4; perhaps TRBD1 as D (6 bases). Germline loops: CDR1 SGHNT, CDR2 YYREEE (reference sequence). The CDR3 is made up of 14 amino acids. V shed 4 bases and J shed 0 bases, with 11 bases lying between them.

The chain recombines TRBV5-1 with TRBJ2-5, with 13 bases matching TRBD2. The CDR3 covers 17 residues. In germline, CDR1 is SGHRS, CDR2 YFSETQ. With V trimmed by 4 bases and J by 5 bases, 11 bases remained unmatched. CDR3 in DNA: TGCGCCAGCAGCCTCGTGACTAGCGGGGGGCCGCGGGAGACCCAGTACTTC. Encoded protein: CASSLVTSGGPRETQYF.

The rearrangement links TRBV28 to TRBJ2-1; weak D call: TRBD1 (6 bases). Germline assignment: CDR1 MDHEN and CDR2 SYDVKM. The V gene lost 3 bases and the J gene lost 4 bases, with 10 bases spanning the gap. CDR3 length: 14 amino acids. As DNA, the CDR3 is TGTGCCAGCAGTTTGGGGGCCGGATACAATGAGCAGTTCTTC. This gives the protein CASSLGAGYNEQFF.

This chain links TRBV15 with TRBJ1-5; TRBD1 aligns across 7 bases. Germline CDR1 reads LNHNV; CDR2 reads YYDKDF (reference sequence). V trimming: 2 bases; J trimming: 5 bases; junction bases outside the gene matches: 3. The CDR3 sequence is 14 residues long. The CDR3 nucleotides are TGTGCCACCAGCAGATCTACAGGGGATCAGCCCCAGCATTTT. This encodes CATSRSTGDQPQHF.

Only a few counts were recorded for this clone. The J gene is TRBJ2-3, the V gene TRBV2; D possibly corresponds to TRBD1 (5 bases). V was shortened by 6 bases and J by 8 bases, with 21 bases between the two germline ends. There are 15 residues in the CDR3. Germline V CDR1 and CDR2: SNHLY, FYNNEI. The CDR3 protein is CASRTGDELRGTQYF. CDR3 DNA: TGTGCCAGCAGAACAGGAGATGAACTCAGAGGTACGCAGTATTTT.

CDR3 region: CASSTHRGGSVSNQPQHF. The CDR3 DNA reads as TGTGCCAGCAGTACCCACAGGGGAGGTAGTGTAAGCAATCAGCCCCAGCATTTT. The V call is TRBV28, the J call TRBJ1-5, with 7 bases fitting TRBD1. V shed 5 bases, J shed 1 base, and the junction held 14 bases outside the gene matches. In germline, CDR1 is MDHEN, CDR2 SYDVKM. The CDR3 covers 18 residues.

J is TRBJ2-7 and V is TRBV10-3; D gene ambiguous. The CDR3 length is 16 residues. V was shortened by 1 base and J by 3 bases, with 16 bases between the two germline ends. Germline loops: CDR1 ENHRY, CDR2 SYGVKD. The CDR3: CAISEYPSGSIYEQYF. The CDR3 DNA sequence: TGTGCCATCAGTGAGTACCCCTCAGGTTCGATCTACGAGCAGTACTTC.

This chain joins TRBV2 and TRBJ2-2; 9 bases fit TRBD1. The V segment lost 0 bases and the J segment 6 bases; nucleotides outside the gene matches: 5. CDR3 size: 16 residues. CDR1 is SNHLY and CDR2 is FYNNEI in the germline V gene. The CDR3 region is CASSEASTGGPGELFF. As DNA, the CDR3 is TGTGCCAGCAGTGAAGCATCGACAGGGGGGCCCGGGGAGCTGTTTTTT.

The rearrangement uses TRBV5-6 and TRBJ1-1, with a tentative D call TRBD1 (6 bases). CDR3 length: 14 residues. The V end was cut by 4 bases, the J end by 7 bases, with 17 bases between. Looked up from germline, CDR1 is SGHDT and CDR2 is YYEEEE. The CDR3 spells CASSPATGLIEAFF. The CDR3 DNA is TGTGCCAGCAGCCCCGCTACAGGGTTGATTGAAGCTTTCTTT.

CDR3 sequence reads: CASTRTGSNSPLHF. The DNA for the CDR3 is TGTGCCAGCACAAGGACAGGGAGCAATTCACCCCTCCACTTT. The gene calls are TRBV11-1 and TRBJ1-6, with TRBD1 identical over 8 bases. Germline V gene sequence: CDR1 SGHAT, CDR2 FQDESV (reference sequence). Germline trimming cut 7 bases from V and 7 bases from J; bases unmatched to any gene: 6. This CDR3 has 14 amino acids.

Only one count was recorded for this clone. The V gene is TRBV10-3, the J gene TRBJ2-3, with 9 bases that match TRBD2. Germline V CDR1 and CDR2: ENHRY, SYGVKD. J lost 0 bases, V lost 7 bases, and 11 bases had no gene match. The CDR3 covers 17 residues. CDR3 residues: CAIKGASGAPSTDTQYF. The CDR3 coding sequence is TGTGCCATCAAGGGGGCTAGCGGGGCCCCTAGCACAGATACGCAGTATTTT.

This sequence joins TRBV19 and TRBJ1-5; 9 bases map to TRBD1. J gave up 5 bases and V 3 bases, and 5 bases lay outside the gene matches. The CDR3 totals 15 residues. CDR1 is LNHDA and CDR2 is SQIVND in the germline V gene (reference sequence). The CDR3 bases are TGTGCCAGTAGTATGGACAGGGGAGATTATCAGCCCCAGCATTTT. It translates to CASSMDRGDYQPQHF.